The T cell receptor (beta chain) under discussion was sequenced for a study of T-cell memory formation after mild COVID-19. Across the whole study: Clusters of TCRs were largely donor specific.

As for this clonotype: The antigen is not known.

Regarding the study as a whole: SARS-CoV-2 specificity of second-wave clones peaking day 37 was unconfirmed. Clones which contracted sat mainly in CM and EM if CD4+, and in EMRA if CD8+. There was a balanced CD4/CD8 profile in clones contracting day 15 to 85, and later expanders leaned CD4+.

TCRdb reprocessed the 5' RACE reads via MiXCR and lists one record per CDR3 protein. The sample holds 100,000 to 150,000 distinct CDR3 sequences, about 6.5% seen once. Germline assignment: CDR1 SGHAT and CDR2 FQNNGV. The length of the CDR3 is 14 residues. Trimming stripped 5 bases from V and 2 bases from J, with 12 bases between. This chain uses TRBV11-2 with TRBJ1-1, with a possible D match to TRBD1 (6 bases). Sequencing used PBMCs or a T cell subset sorted from them (not recorded which). The TCR sequence derives from an adult woman who had mild COVID-19 (a few samples of this study predate the infection). Cell type and time point are not known. CDR3 DNA: TGTGCCAGCAGCCGTCCCGGGACAAACACTGAAGCTTTCTTT. Translation: CASSRPGTNTEAFF.